The clone carrying this TCR beta chain was recorded a few times. Its cognate antigen is unknown. Per germline, CDR1 SGHRS and CDR2 YFSETQ. The CDR3 totals 17 residues. V was clipped by 4 bases and J by 8 bases; unmatched bases: 17. The sample is drawn from a study of T-cell reconstitution after alpha-beta-depleted transplantation in children. Regarding the study as a whole: Where some patients showed high TCRbeta diversity at day 60, it came from recipient T cells and thymic progenitors that had survived. The study reportedly traced alpha-beta T cells about two months after transplant to several hundred expanded graft clones. Counts and diversity of T cells one year after transplant came mostly from newly produced T cells.

As it was prepared, the TCRbeta library received unique molecular identifiers. Each CDR3 protein gets one entry after TCRdb re-called the PCR reads with MiXCR. The data contain under 850,000 distinct CDR3 sequences, roughly 13% of them seen just once; the ten biggest clones take up approximately 0.8%. The source is a girl aged 2 to 9 with congenital amegakaryocytic thrombocytopenia, due to receive a stem cell transplant. The chain employs TRBV5-1 and TRBJ1-4, with 7 bases aligning to TRBD1. Sequencing was performed on PBMCs, taken before TCRalphabeta/CD19-depleted stem cell transplant. The CDR3 DNA sequence: TGCGCCAGCAGCCGGGACAGTAAAGTTGATGGTGTCGAAAAACTGTTTTTT. It translates to CASSRDSKVDGVEKLFF. Filled out from reference TRBV5-1 and TRBJ1-4, the complete variable domain reads KAGVTQTPRYLIKTRGQQVTLSCSPISGHRSVSWYQQTPGQGLQFLFEYFSETQRNKGNFPGRFSGRQFSNSRSEMNVSTLELGDSALYLCASSRDSKVDGVEKLFFGSGTQLSVL.